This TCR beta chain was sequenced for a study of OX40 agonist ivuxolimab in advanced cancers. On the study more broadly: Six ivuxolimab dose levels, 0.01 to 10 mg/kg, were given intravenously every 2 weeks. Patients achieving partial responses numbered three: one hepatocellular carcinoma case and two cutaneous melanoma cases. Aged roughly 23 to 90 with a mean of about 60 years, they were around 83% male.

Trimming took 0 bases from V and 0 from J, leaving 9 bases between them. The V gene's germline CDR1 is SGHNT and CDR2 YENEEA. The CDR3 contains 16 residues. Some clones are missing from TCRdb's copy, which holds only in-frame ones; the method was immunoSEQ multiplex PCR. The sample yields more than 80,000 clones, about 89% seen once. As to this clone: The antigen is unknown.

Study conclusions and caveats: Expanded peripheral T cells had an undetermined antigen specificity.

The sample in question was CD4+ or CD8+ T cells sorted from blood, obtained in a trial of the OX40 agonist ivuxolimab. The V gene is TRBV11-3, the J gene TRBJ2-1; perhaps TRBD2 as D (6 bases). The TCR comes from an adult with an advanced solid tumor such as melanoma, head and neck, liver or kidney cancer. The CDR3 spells CASSLEPAGSYNEQFF. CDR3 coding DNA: TGTGCCAGCAGCTTAGAGCCAGCGGGCTCCTACAATGAGCAGTTCTTC.